This TCR beta chain was captured by sequencing in a study of shared clonotypes between healthy human individuals. Regarding the study as a whole: Estimated richness values were generally larger in naive subsets than in memory subsets.

Sequencing was performed with immunoSEQ multiplex PCR; in TCRdb, only in-frame clones are kept and a portion is missing. The data hold around 2.3 million clones, with under 97% observed a single time. This clone was found a few times. Its antigen is not known. Other nucleotide sequences in the sample specify the same CDR3. This CDR3 region has 13 residues. Trimming left V 3 bases short and J 8 bases short, with 8 bases between. Germline V lookup: CDR1 KGHSH, CDR2 LQKENI. The sequenced material came from naive CD4+ T cells sorted from blood. The sample's subset: CD45RA+ positively selected. The source is a man aged 18 to 30 in good health. This sequence joins TRBV18 and TRBJ1-6, with no clear D. The CDR3 DNA sequence: TGTGCCAGCTCACCGCCCGGGGATTCACCCCTCCACTTT. It encodes CASSPPGDSPLHF.